This T cell receptor (beta chain) comes out of a study of blood T cell repertoires in COVID-19. Clones were read by immunoSEQ multiplex PCR, and TCRdb kept only the in-frame ones, dropping some. This table has approximately 100,000 clones, around nine tenths appearing once. The ends were cut back, 4 bases at V and 2 bases at J, with 12 bases in the middle. The length of the CDR3 is 15 residues. The V gene's germline CDR1 is MGHRA and CDR2 YSYEKL. The V and J genes are TRBV4-1 and TRBJ2-1; tentatively, D is TRBD1 (6 bases). Specimen: peripheral blood. The receptor was isolated from a human donor in a cohort sampled during active COVID-19. Written as DNA, the CDR3 is TGCGCCAGCAGCCCTGACAGGACCCCCTACAATGAGCAGTTCTTC. Protein sequence: CASSPDRTPYNEQFF.